This T cell receptor (beta chain) emerged from a study of T cells after posttransplantation cyclophosphamide. Study conclusions and caveats: Recipient CMV seropositivity and CMV reactivation strongly tracked TRB clonality. Donor-recipient repertoire similarity was low at 1-2 months, rising over year one. Tissue-infiltrating T cells from skin or gut overlapped little with blood T cells.

This clone was counted a few times. Its specificity is unknown. This CDR3 region has 14 residues. In germline, CDR1 is LNHDA, CDR2 SQIVND (reference sequence). Trimming took 3 bases from V and 1 from J, leaving 6 bases between them. TCRdb's copy holds only in-frame clones and misses some; the assay was immunoSEQ multiplex PCR. The sample has fewer than 6,000 clones; around 70% are singletons. Treatment was busulfan-fludarabine conditioning, a marrow graft, and cyclophosphamide on days +3 and +4. The clonotype comes from a male patient over 55 who received an allogeneic stem cell transplant from an unrelated donor, was CMV-positive, and had acute GVHD only. Some of these T cells may belong to the graft donor. J is TRBJ1-4 and V is TRBV19, with D hard to call. This material consisted of PBMCs, taken 362 days after allogeneic stem cell transplant with posttransplant cyclophosphamide. CDR3 sequence (DNA): TGTGCCAGTAGTATTCACAGAACTAATGAAAAACTGTTTTTT. Amino acid sequence: CASSIHRTNEKLFF.